The clone carrying this T cell receptor beta chain has only one observation. The antigen remains unidentified. The record originates from a study of T cell repertoires in cytomegalovirus infection. V lost 2 bases, J lost 3 bases, and 15 bases lay in between. The CDR3 has 16 residues. In germline, CDR1 is SGHNT, CDR2 YYREEE (reference sequence). Using its own MiXCR run on the reads, TCRdb lists one record per CDR3 protein. The sample carries hundreds of thousands of distinct CDR3 sequences, under 55% recorded once. The study, taken as a whole, reports: The cumulative frequency of public TCR beta families distinguished individuals who carried CMV together with the relevant HLA. Within the response measured ex vivo, HLA-C-restricted CMV-specific TCR beta clonotypes were dominant.

The source is a human donor in good health (CMV status not recorded). Some clones in this sample may be carry-over from other donors' samples. The chain joins TRBV5-4 to TRBJ1-3, with unresolved D. Source: cultured PBMCs, taken from culture after CMV antigen stimulation. The CDR3 nucleotides are TGTGCCAGCAGCTTCGGGAACCCGATTGATGGAAACACCATATATTTT. Its translation is CASSFGNPIDGNTIYF. The variable domain in full, with the rest retrieved from reference TRBV5-4 and TRBJ1-3, is ETGVTQSPTHLIKTRGQQVTLRCSSQSGHNTVSWYQQALGQGPQFIFQYYREEENGRGNFPPRFSGLQFPNYSSELNVNALELDDSALYLCASSFGNPIDGNTIYFGEGSWLTVV.